A selection of T cell receptor beta chains follows, all from one sample in a study of CD8+CD57+ T cells in acquired aplastic anemia. TCRdb processed the reads anew with MiXCR; each CDR3 protein has one entry. Of 86,000 or so distinct CDR3 sequences listed, approximately 46% were seen once; the top ten hold over 50%. Sequencing used sorted CD4+, CD8+, or CD8+CD57+ T cells (not recorded which) from PBMCs. These receptors originate from a human donor in good health, serving as a control. Each CDR3 is given with its conserved first and last residue. D genes are given only for firm matches. The size entry is marked missing in some rows and otherwise reads once, few, many or a size class.

>TRBV9|NA|NA|14|TRBJ2-7
TGTGCCAGCAGCGTAGACCCGGAGTCCTACGAGCAGTACTTC
CASSVDPESYEQYF
>TRBV25-1|TRBD2|few|16|TRBJ2-3
TGTGCCAGCAGTGCCCTAGCGGGGGGGGCTGGAGATACGCAGTATTTT
CASSALAGGAGDTQYF
>TRBV10-2|NA|many|16|TRBJ2-5
TGCGCCAGCAGTGGGCGCCCAAGGGGAAGCAAAGAGACCCAGTACTTC
CASSGRPRGSKETQYF
>TRBV29-1|NA|NA|13|TRBJ2-2
TGCAGCGTTGGAAAGGGGGGGACCGGGGAGCTGTTTTTT
CSVGKGGTGELFF
>TRBV20-1|NA|many|15|TRBJ1-3
TGCAGGGACATTATACAGGAGACCTCTGGAAACACCATATATTTT
CRDIIQETSGNTIYF
>TRBV2|NA|many|12|TRBJ2-3
TGTGCCAGCAGTGCGTGGGGGGCGGAAGGGTATTTT
CASSAWGAEGYF
>TRBV7-8|NA|many|15|TRBJ2-1
TGTGCCAGCAGCTTAGCTCAGGGTCTGGGGAATGAGCAGTTCTTC
CASSLAQGLGNEQFF
>TRBV9|NA|many|14|TRBJ2-5
TGTGCCAGCAGCCCCCCACAGGGCCAAGAGACCCAGTACTTC
CASSPPQGQETQYF
>TRBV9|NA|NA|15|TRBJ2-7
TGTGCCAGCAGCGGTAGCGGGACAGGGCTGTTCGAGCAGTACTTC
CASSGSGTGLFEQYF
>TRBV20-1|NA|many|13|TRBJ2-5
TGCAGTGCTAGAGATTCGGGGGAGGCGACCCAGTACTTC
CSARDSGEATQYF
>TRBV20-1|TRBD2|NA|15|TRBJ2-1
TGCAGTGCTACCCACCTAGCGGACTCCTACAATGAGCAGTTCTTC
CSATHLADSYNEQFF
>TRBV30|NA|few|12|TRBJ1-1
TGTGCCTGGCAGGGGACGAACACTGAAGCTTTCTTT
CAWQGTNTEAFF
>TRBV9|NA|many|13|TRBJ1-6
TGTGCCAGCAGCGTAGAAAGTAATTCACCCCTCCACTTT
CASSVESNSPLHF
>TRBV12-3/TRBV12-4|NA|NA|19|TRBJ1-2
TGTGCCAGCAGTTTAGGAGCACTCGGACTTGGGGGTAATCGGGATGGCTACACCTTC
CASSLGALGLGGNRDGYTF
>TRBV29-1|TRBD1|NA|12|TRBJ1-4
TGCAGCGCCAAACAGGGGAATGAAAAACTGTTTTTT
CSAKQGNEKLFF
>TRBV14|TRBD1|many|17|TRBJ2-6
TGTGCCAGCAGCCCATGGGCCATGGGACAGCTGGCCAACGTCCTGACTTTC
CASSPWAMGQLANVLTF
>TRBV5-1|NA|NA|15|TRBJ2-3
TGCGCCAGCAGCTTGAACAAGCAGAGCACAGATACGCAGTATTTT
CASSLNKQSTDTQYF
>TRBV2|NA|NA|12|TRBJ2-3
TGTGCCAGCAGTGAGACCACAGATACGCAGTATTTT
CASSETTDTQYF
>TRBV5-4|NA|many|13|TRBJ1-1
TGTGCCAGCAGCACAACGACGGAATCTGAAGCTTTCTTT
CASSTTTESEAFF
>TRBV2|NA|few|15|TRBJ1-5
TGTGCCAGCAGTGAAGGGGTTTCGGGCAATCAGCCCCAGCATTTT
CASSEGVSGNQPQHF
>TRBV19|TRBD1|once|12|TRBJ2-1
TGTGCCAGTAGTAAGCGACAGGGGGAGCAGTTCTTC
CASSKRQGEQFF
>TRBV25-1|NA|NA|15|TRBJ2-3
TGTGCCAGCAGTGACGGGACGGCCAGCACAGATACGCAGTATTTT
CASSDGTASTDTQYF
>TRBV30|NA|NA|15|TRBJ2-7
TGTGCCCGGAGTCCCGAGACCGGGACAAACTACGAGCAGTACTTC
CARSPETGTNYEQYF
>TRBV19|TRBD1|NA|14|TRBJ1-2
TGTGCCAGTAGTGGGACGGGACAGGGTGGAGGCTACACCTTC
CASSGTGQGGGYTF
>TRBV25-1|NA|NA|14|TRBJ2-5
TGTGCCAGCAGTGCCTGGGGGTTCCAAGAGACCCAGTACTTC
CASSAWGFQETQYF
>TRBV29-1|NA|many|12|TRBJ2-7
TGCAGCGTTGACGTTGGGGGATACGAGCAGTACTTC
CSVDVGGYEQYF
>TRBV3-1|NA|many|15|TRBJ1-2
TGTGCCAGCAGCCGAAAGACAGGCCGGAACTATGGCTACACCTTC
CASSRKTGRNYGYTF
>TRBV7-6|NA|NA|14|TRBJ1-2
TGTGCCAGCAGCTTAGATGGGGGACTGGAGGGCTACACCTTC
CASSLDGGLEGYTF
>TRBV10-3|NA|NA|14|TRBJ2-2
TGTGCCGTCAGTCGCCCTTCGAACACCGGGGAGCTGTTTTTT
CAVSRPSNTGELFF
>TRBV25-1|NA|once|17|TRBJ2-3
TGTGCCAGCAGTGCTAGAGCCCCCGGGTTTCAGCGCGATACGCAGTATTTT
CASSARAPGFQRDTQYF
>TRBV20-1|TRBD2|few|16|TRBJ2-3
TGCAGTACTAGAAAAAAACTAGCGGCTAGCACAGATACGCAGTATTTT
CSTRKKLAASTDTQYF
>TRBV19|TRBD2|many|15|TRBJ2-4
TGTGCCAGTACCCCGACTAGCGGGGGCCTCAACATTCAGTACTTC
CASTPTSGGLNIQYF
>TRBV19|TRBD1|NA|14|TRBJ1-1
TGTGCCAGTTGGAGATCGACAGGGACCACTGAAGCTTTCTTT
CASWRSTGTTEAFF
>TRBV2|NA|many|13|TRBJ1-5
TGTGCCAGCAGGTGGTTGAGCAATCAGCCCCAGCATTTT
CASRWLSNQPQHF
>TRBV7-8|NA|once|13|TRBJ2-7
TGTGCCAGCAGATCCTGGGGGAAGTACGAGCAGTACTTC
CASRSWGKYEQYF
>TRBV29-1|NA|NA|14|TRBJ2-6
TGCAGCGTAACCGGAGATAGCGGGGCCAACGTCCTGACTTTC
CSVTGDSGANVLTF